The present entry profiles one T cell receptor (beta chain) with its context. The data were obtained in a study of shared clonotypes between healthy human individuals. Study context: CD8 memory received one plate per donor, CD8 naive two, CD4 memory three and CD4 naive three.

Profiling relied on immunoSEQ multiplex PCR, and the TCRdb table lists in-frame clones only, not all of them. The table records hundreds of thousands of clones, less than 85% of them present only once. The donors were all Caucasian adults (living in Nashville, Tennessee). Germline CDR1 reads SEHNR; CDR2 reads FQNEAQ (reference sequence). Trimming took off 5 bases at V and 1 base at J, with 8 bases between the two ends. CDR3 length: 13 amino acids. The sample taken for sequencing was memory CD4+ T cells sorted from blood. Subset in this sample: CD45RA-negative fraction. The chain has TRBV7-9 and TRBJ1-1; D is undetermined. The clonotype was recovered from a woman aged 25 to 39 in good health. CDR3: CASSVQKNTEAFF. Written as DNA, the CDR3 is TGTGCCAGCAGCGTCCAGAAGAACACTGAAGCTTTCTTT.